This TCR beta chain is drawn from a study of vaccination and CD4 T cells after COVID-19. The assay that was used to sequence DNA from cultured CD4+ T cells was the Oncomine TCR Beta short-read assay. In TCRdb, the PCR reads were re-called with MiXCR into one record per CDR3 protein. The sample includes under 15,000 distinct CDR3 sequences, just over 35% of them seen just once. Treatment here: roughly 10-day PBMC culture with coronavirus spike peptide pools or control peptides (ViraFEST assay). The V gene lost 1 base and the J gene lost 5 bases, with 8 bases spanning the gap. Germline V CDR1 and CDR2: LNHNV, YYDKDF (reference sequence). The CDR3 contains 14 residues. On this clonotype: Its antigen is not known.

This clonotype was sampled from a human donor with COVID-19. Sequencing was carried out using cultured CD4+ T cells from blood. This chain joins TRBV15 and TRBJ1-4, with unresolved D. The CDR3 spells CATSRVIGNEKLFF. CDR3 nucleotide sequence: TGTGCCACCAGCAGAGTCATCGGGAATGAAAAACTGTTTTTT.